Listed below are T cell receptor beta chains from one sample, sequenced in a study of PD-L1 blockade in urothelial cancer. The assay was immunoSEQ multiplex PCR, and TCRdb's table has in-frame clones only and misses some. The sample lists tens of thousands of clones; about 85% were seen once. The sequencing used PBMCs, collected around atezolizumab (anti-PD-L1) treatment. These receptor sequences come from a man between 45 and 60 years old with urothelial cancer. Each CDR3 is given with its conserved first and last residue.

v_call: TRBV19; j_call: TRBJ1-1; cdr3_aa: CASRGMGQVIIEAFF
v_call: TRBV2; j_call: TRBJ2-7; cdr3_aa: CASGDRPPYEQYF
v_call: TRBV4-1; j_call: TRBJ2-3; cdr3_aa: CASSRPETEPSRNTQYF
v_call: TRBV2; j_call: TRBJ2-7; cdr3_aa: CASNLQDRVHEQYF
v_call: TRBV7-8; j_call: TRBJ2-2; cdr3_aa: CASSPSGSSGELFF
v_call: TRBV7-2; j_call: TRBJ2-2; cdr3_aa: CASSFITGGTGELFF
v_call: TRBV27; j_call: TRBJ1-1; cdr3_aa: CASTKQGGTEAFF
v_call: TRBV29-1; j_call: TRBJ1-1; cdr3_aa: CSVVMTGWNTEAFF
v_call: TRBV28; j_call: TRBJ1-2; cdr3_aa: CASKFQGGLGGYTF
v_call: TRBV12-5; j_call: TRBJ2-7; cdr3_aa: CASGLGPTYEQYF
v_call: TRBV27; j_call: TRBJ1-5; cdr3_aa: CASTRTGGLSNQPQHF
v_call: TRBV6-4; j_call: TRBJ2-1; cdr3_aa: CASSETSYNEQFF